Described below is a single T cell receptor beta chain sequence and its context. From germline, CDR1 is MNHEY and CDR2 SMNVEV (reference sequence). The CDR3 extends over 15 amino acids. V shed 6 bases, J shed 5 bases, and the junction held 12 bases outside the gene matches. This record belongs to a study of blood T cell repertoires in COVID-19. Overall study: Italy, Spain and the United States were the sources of the convalescent and acute COVID-19 samples. Sample material is recorded as cDNA or gDNA derived from T cells, B-cell-depleted T cells, or PBMCs.

Per the study methods: Estimation of nucleated cell counts relied on the amplification of reference gene primers. The table came from immunoSEQ multiplex PCR; TCRdb's copy has only in-frame clones and leaves some out. V and J calls and clone size follow that table, whereas D and trimming were derived from the DNA. The sample consists of 65,000 to 95,000 clones, around three quarters of them appearing once. The source is a man aged 45-65 years with active or convalescent COVID-19. This rearrangement joins TRBV27 to TRBJ1-2; 7 nucleotides agree with TRBD1. The sequencing sample was made of peripheral blood. CDR3 sequence (DNA): TGTGCCAGCAGCTTAAACAGGGGAGGAGGGTATGGCTACACCTTC. It encodes CASSLNRGGGYGYTF.